This TCR beta chain was sequenced during a study of blood T cell repertoires in COVID-19. Study-level information: The United States, Italy and Spain provided the acute and convalescent COVID-19 samples. PBMCs, B-cell-depleted T cells, or T cells provided the cDNA or gDNA that made up the material.

The CDR3 covers 20 residues. The V segment lost 5 bases and the J segment 4 bases; nucleotides outside the gene matches: 24. In germline, CDR1 is GTSNPN, CDR2 SVGIG (reference sequence). Assay used: immunoSEQ multiplex PCR; TCRdb lists only in-frame clones, some missing. The data show roughly 30,000 clones, with 90% to 95% seen just once and around 0.83% held by the top ten. Patients at the Seattle site were enrolled during active infection and followed longitudinally. V and J are TRBV30 and TRBJ1-5; 9 bases map to TRBD1. This sequence originates from a woman in her sixties or seventies with COVID-19, enrolled during active disease. The sequenced sample was peripheral blood. The CDR3 bases are TGTGCCTGGGCAGTGTACCCGAGGGACAGGGCAAGATATGAGAATCAGCCCCAGCATTTT. As protein: CAWAVYPRDRARYENQPQHF.